Shown below are 27 T cell receptor beta chains from a single sample sequenced in a study of blood T cell repertoires in COVID-19. The method was immunoSEQ multiplex PCR; TCRdb's version includes in-frame clones alone and lacks a portion of them. The repertoire consists of just under 350,000 clones, with about nine tenths occurring once and the leading ten covering just under 7.5%. Sample: peripheral blood. These receptors were obtained from a woman aged 70-85 years with COVID-19, enrolled during active disease.

V usage is TRBV12-5 and J usage is TRBJ1-4, with D possibly TRBD1 on 6 matching bases. This CDR3 spans 13 amino acids. The germline gives CDR1 LGHNT, CDR2 FRNRAP. The V end was cut by 9 bases, the J end by 5 bases, with 13 bases between. The CDR3 DNA sequence: TGTGCTAGCCTCAGGGGACCCAATGAAAAACTGTTTTTT. Translated: CASLRGPNEKLFF. Variable domain in full (rest from reference TRBV12-5 and TRBJ1-4): DARVTQTPRHKVTEMGQEVTMRCQPILGHNTVFWYRQTMMQGLELLAYFRNRAPLDDSGMPKDRFSAEMPDATLATLKIQPSEPRDSAVYFCASLRGPNEKLFFGSGTQLSVL.

V is TRBV10-3 and J is TRBJ1-1; 7 nucleotides align to TRBD1. Trimming removed 2 bases from V and 8 bases from J; junction bases left unmatched: 2. Germline V gene lookup returns CDR1 ENHRY and CDR2 SYGVKD. The CDR3 sequence is 12 residues long. The CDR3 loop reads CAISEGQAEAFF. Written as DNA, the CDR3 is TGTGCCATCAGTGAGGGACAGGCCGAAGCTTTCTTT.

This clone was observed a few times. Other DNA sequences of this sample code for an identical CDR3. This chain links TRBV12-3 or TRBV12-4 with TRBJ1-5, with D perhaps TRBD1 (5 bases). The V gene lost 4 bases and the J gene lost 3 bases, with 7 bases spanning the gap. The CDR3 extends over 13 amino acids. The CDR3 bases are TGTGCCAGCAGTTCAGGGATCAATCAGCCCCAGCATTTT. Its translation: CASSSGINQPQHF.

As to this clone: Other nucleotide sequences in the sample specify the same CDR3. The J gene is TRBJ1-2, the V gene TRBV7-9; D call uncertain. V lost 5 bases and J 2 bases, leaving 15 bases between the germline ends. The CDR3 is 15 residues long. Germline V gene lookup returns CDR1 SEHNR and CDR2 FQNEAQ (reference sequence). CDR3: CASSARGGANYGYTF. The CDR3 region has the DNA TGTGCCAGCAGCGCCCGGGGTGGCGCAAACTATGGCTACACCTTC.

V usage is TRBV10-3 and J usage is TRBJ2-2; weak D call: TRBD2 (6 bases). The CDR3 runs 14 residues. The V gene's germline CDR1 is ENHRY and CDR2 SYGVKD. The V gene lost 11 bases and the J gene lost 0 bases, with 13 bases spanning the gap. The CDR3 DNA reads as TGTGCCTCCAAAGGGACTGCGAACACCGGGGAGCTGTTTTTT. Its protein is CASKGTANTGELFF.

The J gene is TRBJ1-2, the V gene TRBV3-1 (or the pseudogene TRBV3-2); the D gene is possibly TRBD1 (5 bases). This CDR3 is built from 13 residues. V shed 3 bases and J shed 7 bases, with 12 bases lying between them. CDR1 is LGHDT, CDR2 YNNKEL, per germline (reference sequence). CDR3 in DNA: TGTGCCAGCAGCCATGGAAGACAGCTTGGCTACACCTTC. It is translated as CASSHGRQLGYTF.

The genes are TRBV7-6 and TRBJ2-2; perhaps TRBD1 as D (6 bases). Trimming took off 2 bases at V and 0 bases at J, with 10 bases between the two ends. The CDR3 covers 16 residues. Germline values: CDR1 SGHVS, CDR2 FNYEAQ. In DNA form, the CDR3 reads TGTGCCAGCAGCTTAAATAGGGGGTCGAACACCGGGGAGCTGTTTTTT. It translates to CASSLNRGSNTGELFF.

The gene calls are TRBV23-1 and TRBJ1-1, with D hard to call. TRBV23-1 falls under the ORF class, with uncertain function. There are 15 residues in the CDR3. V was cut by 0 bases and J by 0 bases, with 8 bases left in between. CDR3 protein: CASSQSWALNTEAFF. CDR3 coding DNA: TGCGCCAGCAGTCAATCGTGGGCCCTGAACACTGAAGCTTTCTTT.

V usage is TRBV2 and J usage is TRBJ1-2; a weak D match, TRBD1 (5 bases). Germline V gene data show CDR1 as SNHLY and CDR2 as FYNNEI. This CDR3 is built from 13 residues. V lost 11 bases, J lost 3 bases, and 16 bases lay in between. The CDR3 spells CACYRLSHYGYTF. The CDR3, as DNA: TGTGCCTGCTACAGGCTCAGTCACTATGGCTACACCTTC. The full variable domain, completed using reference TRBV2 and TRBJ1-2, is EPEVTQTPSHQVTQMGQEVILRCVPISNHLYFYWYRQILGQKVEFLVSFYNNEISEKSEIFDDQFSVERPDGSNFTLKIRSTKLEDSAMYFCACYRLSHYGYTFGSGTRLTVV.

The rearrangement uses TRBV28 and TRBJ2-6; TRBD2 is a possible D gene (7 bases). The CDR3 sequence is 16 residues long. V lost 5 bases and J lost 5, with 16 bases in between. CDR1 MDHEN and CDR2 SYDVKM come from the germline V gene. The CDR3 DNA is TGTGCCAGCAGTACCTATGGGGGGGGCTGGGCCAACGTCCTGACTTTC. Its protein product is CASSTYGGGWANVLTF.

About this clone itself: This CDR3 is also generated by other DNA sequences in the sample. The chain employs TRBV7-2 and TRBJ2-7, with 11 bases identical to TRBD1. Trimming cost V 5 bases and J 4 bases; bases outside gene matches: 4. The CDR3 is 14 amino acids. The germline gives CDR1 SGHTA, CDR2 FQGNSA. The CDR3 bases are TGTGCCAGCAGCCTGGGACAGGGGGGGTACGAGCAGTACTTC. This codes for CASSLGQGGYEQYF.

V gene TRBV7-2 combines with J gene TRBJ2-2, with D tentatively TRBD2 (7 bases). V was cut by 0 bases and J by 4 bases, with 12 bases left in between. Germline V gene sequence: CDR1 SGHTA, CDR2 FQGNSA. CDR3 size: 16 residues. This CDR3 reads CASSLAKAGATGELFF. CDR3 sequence (DNA): TGTGCCAGCAGCTTAGCAAAGGCGGGGGCCACCGGGGAGCTGTTTTTT.

The chain combines TRBV18 with TRBJ2-7, with D tentatively TRBD1 (5 bases). The ends were cut back, 3 bases at V and 0 bases at J, with 6 bases in the middle. CDR3 length: 13 amino acids. The V gene's germline CDR1 is KGHSH and CDR2 LQKENI. CDR3 DNA: TGTGCCAGCTCACCGACAGACTCCTACGAGCAGTACTTC. Translating gives CASSPTDSYEQYF.

The chain joins TRBV6-6 to TRBJ2-1; the D gene is possibly TRBD2 (6 bases). V lost 2 bases and J 4 bases, leaving 9 bases between the germline ends. Germline CDR1 and CDR2: MNHNY and SVGAGI (reference sequence). The CDR3 runs to 14 residues. CDR3 residues: CASSYAGGYNEQFF. Here the CDR3 DNA reads TGTGCCAGCAGTTACGCTGGGGGGTACAATGAGCAGTTCTTC.

The chain carries TRBV7-9 and TRBJ2-1, with 7 bases identical to TRBD1. The CDR3 runs 15 residues. Trimming removed 1 base from V and 2 bases from J; junction bases left unmatched: 2. Germline lookup yields CDR1 SEHNR and CDR2 FQNEAQ (reference sequence). The CDR3 DNA follows: TGTGCCAGCAGCTTAGTTCAGGGGGCCTACAATGAGCAGTTCTTC. It specifies CASSLVQGAYNEQFF.

This clone was observed once. The chain links TRBV28 to TRBJ1-1; 7 bases map to TRBD1. Trimming cost V 5 bases and J 1 base; bases outside gene matches: 4. The CDR3 runs 14 residues. Germline CDR1 and CDR2: MDHEN and SYDVKM. The CDR3 sequence: CASSPPGGNTEAFF. The CDR3 DNA sequence: TGTGCCAGCAGTCCCCCAGGGGGGAACACTGAAGCTTTCTTT.

In DNA form, the CDR3 reads TGTGCCAGCAGCCAAGATCCGGCGGGGGGGAACACAGATACGCAGTATTTT. Its translation: CASSQDPAGGNTDTQYF. This rearrangement joins TRBV4-2 to TRBJ2-3; TRBD2 agrees at 9 bases. V was pared by 0 bases and J by 2 bases, with 6 bases of the junction left unmatched. The length of the CDR3 is 17 residues. From germline, CDR1 is LGHNA and CDR2 YNFKEQ.

The chain combines TRBV7-2 with TRBJ1-5, with TRBD1 identical over 9 bases. V was pared by 6 bases and J by 6 bases, with 9 bases of the junction left unmatched. The CDR3 is 15 residues long. Germline V CDR1 and CDR2: SGHTA, FQGNSA. The CDR3 DNA reads as TGTGCCAGCAGTCGGACAGGGGCGCCCGGTCAGCCCCAGCATTTT. This encodes CASSRTGAPGQPQHF.

The chain couples TRBV30 to TRBJ1-5; D may be TRBD1 (5 bases). Germline V gene lookup returns CDR1 GTSNPN and CDR2 SVGIG (reference sequence). V lost 3 bases and J lost 9, with 21 bases in between. CDR3 size: 15 residues. The CDR3 region is CAWSRIDQGMGPQHF. CDR3 nucleotides: TGTGCCTGGAGCCGAATCGATCAGGGAATGGGGCCCCAGCATTTT.

The V call is TRBV2, the J call TRBJ1-2; D gene ambiguous. V was cut by 4 bases and J by 3 bases, with 15 bases left in between. This CDR3 comprises 15 residues. Germline CDR1 SNHLY, CDR2 FYNNEI. CDR3 DNA: TGTGCCAGCAGTGCTTCCTGGCACGAAGACTATGGCTACACCTTC. It encodes CASSASWHEDYGYTF.

The chain recombines TRBV28 with TRBJ1-3, with a tentative D call TRBD1 (5 bases). V was shortened by 7 bases and J by 6 bases, with 16 bases between the two germline ends. Per the germline V gene, CDR1 is MDHEN and CDR2 is SYDVKM. This CDR3 is built from 14 residues. The DNA of the CDR3 is TGTGCCAGCACCCTTTCTGCGGGGCTAAACACCATATATTTT. Protein: CASTLSAGLNTIYF. Drawing the rest from reference TRBV28 and TRBJ1-3, the complete variable domain is DVKVTQSSRYLVKRTGEKVFLECVQDMDHENMFWYRQDPGLGLRLIYFSYDVKMKEKGDIPEGYSVSREKKERFSLILESASTNQTSMYLCASTLSAGLNTIYFGEGSWLTVV.

Remarks on this clone: A read error may produce the germline difference seen at one junction end. The chain is built from TRBV19 and TRBJ2-7; tentative D call: TRBD2 (6 bases). Germline CDR1 is LNHDA and CDR2 is SQIVND (reference sequence). The CDR3 contains 14 residues. The CDR3 here is CASSIVGDSDEQYF. DNA for the CDR3: TGTGCCAGTAGTATAGTGGGGGACTCCGACGAGCAGTACTTC.

This chain connects TRBV28 to TRBJ2-1; possible D gene TRBD1, 6 bases. The CDR3 totals 13 residues. The germline CDR1 and CDR2 sequences are MDHEN and SYDVKM. The V end lost 5 bases, the J end lost 15 bases, and 20 bases lay between the germline ends. The CDR3 region is CASSPQQGALLFF. In nucleotides, the CDR3 is TGTGCCAGCAGTCCCCAACAGGGCGCGTTGTTGTTCTTC.

This chain uses TRBV12-5 with TRBJ1-1; possibly TRBD1 for D (6 bases). Germline CDR1 and CDR2: LGHNT and FRNRAP. The CDR3 contains 16 residues. V was clipped by 1 base and J by 4 bases, with 16 bases between them. Written as DNA, the CDR3 is TGTGCTAGTGGTTTGGCCACAGGGCCCGGAGGCACTGAAGCTTTCTTT. Protein product: CASGLATGPGGTEAFF.

The chain employs TRBV4-3 and TRBJ1-2, with 11 bases lining up with TRBD1. The CDR3 contains 14 residues. Germline V gene data show CDR1 as LGHNA and CDR2 as YSLEER. Unmatched junction bases numbered 2, after V lost 3 bases and J lost 5 bases. CDR3 nucleotides: TGCGCCAGCAGCCACGGGACAGGGGGGTATGGCTACACCTTC. Amino acid sequence: CASSHGTGGYGYTF.

This clone has a handful of counts. This chain links TRBV18 with TRBJ2-3, with D possibly being TRBD2 (7 bases). Germline CDR1 KGHSH, CDR2 LQKENI. V was trimmed by 3 bases and J by 5 bases, leaving 15 bases between them. This CDR3 contains 15 residues. This CDR3 is CASSPTGGPGDTQYF. CDR3 sequence (DNA): TGTGCCAGCTCACCCACGGGGGGCCCGGGAGATACGCAGTATTTT.

The rearrangement links TRBV6-5 to TRBJ1-4; D is possibly TRBD1 (5 bases). The V gene's germline CDR1 is MNHEY and CDR2 SVGAGI. Trimming took 6 bases from V and 4 from J, leaving 15 bases between them. The length of the CDR3 is 15 residues. The CDR3 coding sequence is TGTGCCAGCAGACCTCTCCGGGACTTTAATGAAAAACTGTTTTTT. Amino acids: CASRPLRDFNEKLFF.